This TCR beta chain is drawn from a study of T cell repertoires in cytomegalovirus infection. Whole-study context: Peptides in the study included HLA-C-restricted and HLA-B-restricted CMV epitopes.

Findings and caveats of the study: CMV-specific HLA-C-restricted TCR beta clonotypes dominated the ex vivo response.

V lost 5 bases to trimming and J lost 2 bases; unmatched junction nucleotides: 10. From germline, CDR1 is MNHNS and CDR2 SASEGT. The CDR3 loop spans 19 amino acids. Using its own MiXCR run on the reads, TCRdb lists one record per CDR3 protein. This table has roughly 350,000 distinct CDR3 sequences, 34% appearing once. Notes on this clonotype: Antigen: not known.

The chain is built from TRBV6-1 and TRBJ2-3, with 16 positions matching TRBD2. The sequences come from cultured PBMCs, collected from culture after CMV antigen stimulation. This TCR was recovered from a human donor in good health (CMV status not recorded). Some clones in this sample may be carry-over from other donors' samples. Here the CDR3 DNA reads TGTGCCAGCAGTTACGCCCAGGGACTAGCGGGAGGGCCCACAGATACGCAGTATTTT. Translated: CASSYAQGLAGGPTDTQYF.